The T cell receptor (beta chain) described here comes from a study of shared clonotypes between healthy human individuals. Note on this clone: Its target is unknown.

From germline, CDR1 is MNHNS and CDR2 SASEGT. V was trimmed by 4 bases and J by 3 bases, leaving 12 bases between them. The CDR3 extends over 14 amino acids. Assay used: immunoSEQ multiplex PCR; TCRdb lists only in-frame clones, some missing. The repertoire includes 2 million to 2.5 million clones, around 92% of them detected once, and 0.37% sits in the top ten. Study outcomes and limitations: Rarefaction revealed incomplete sorted-subset sequencing despite large depth.

The chain is built from TRBV6-1 and TRBJ1-2; no definite D call. Sequenced sample: naive CD4+ T cells from PBMCs. Subset noted: CD45RA+ positively selected. The clonotype comes from a man aged 18 to 29 in good health. Some clones in this sample may be carry-over from other donors' samples. DNA of the CDR3: TGTGCCAGCAGTGTAGCAGGCGGCTACTATGGCTACACCTTC. Translating gives CASSVAGGYYGYTF.